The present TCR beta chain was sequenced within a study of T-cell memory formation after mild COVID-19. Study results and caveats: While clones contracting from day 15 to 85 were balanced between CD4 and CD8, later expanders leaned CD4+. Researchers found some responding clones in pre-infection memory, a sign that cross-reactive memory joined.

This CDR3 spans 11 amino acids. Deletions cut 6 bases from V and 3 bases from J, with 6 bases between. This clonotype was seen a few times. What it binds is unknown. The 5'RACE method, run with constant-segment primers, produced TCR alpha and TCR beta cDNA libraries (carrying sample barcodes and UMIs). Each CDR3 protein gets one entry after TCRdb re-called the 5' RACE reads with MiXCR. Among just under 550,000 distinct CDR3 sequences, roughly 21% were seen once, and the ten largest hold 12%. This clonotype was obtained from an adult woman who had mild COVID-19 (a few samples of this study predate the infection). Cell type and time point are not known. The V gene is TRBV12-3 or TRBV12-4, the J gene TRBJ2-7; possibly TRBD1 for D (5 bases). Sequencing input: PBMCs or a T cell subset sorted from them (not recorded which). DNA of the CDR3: TGTGCCAGCAGACAGGACTACGAGCAGTACTTC. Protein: CASRQDYEQYF.